These 23 T cell receptor beta chains were all obtained from the same sample, sequenced in a study of control samples from healthy donors and cancer patients. Data came from immunoSEQ multiplex PCR; TCRdb stores just in-frame clones and leaves some out. The sample has 100,000 to 150,000 clones, roughly 87% seen once; the top ten hold around 1.7%. The sample comprised blood. Receptor source: a man younger than 35 in good health.

This sequence joins TRBV10-2 and TRBJ2-6, with D uncertain. Germline lookup yields CDR1 WSHSY and CDR2 SAAADI. V was cut by 6 bases and J by 9 bases, with 12 bases left in between. The CDR3 runs 13 residues. The CDR3 here is CASSFGLDNVLTF. The CDR3 DNA follows: TGCGCCAGCAGCTTCGGCCTGGACAACGTCCTGACTTTC.

This chain links TRBV6-5 with TRBJ2-1, with TRBD2 matching 8 bases. The CDR3 runs to 13 residues. V lost 5 bases to trimming and J lost 4 bases; unmatched junction nucleotides: 1. CDR1 MNHEY and CDR2 SVGAGI come from the germline V gene. Here the CDR3 reads CASSSGSYNEQFF. CDR3 in DNA: TGTGCCAGCAGTAGCGGGAGTTACAATGAGCAGTTCTTC.

The gene calls are TRBV18 and TRBJ1-3, with D hard to call. This CDR3 contains 15 residues. Germline-derived CDR1 and CDR2 are KGHSH and LQKENI. Trimming removed 3 bases from V and 0 bases from J, with 9 bases in between. CDR3 loop: CASSPDLNSGNTIYF. The CDR3 DNA is TGTGCCAGCTCACCTGACCTAAACTCTGGAAACACCATATATTTT.

The chain is built from TRBV27 and TRBJ1-1; TRBD1 matches at 7 bases. After removal of 5 bases from V and 5 bases from J, the junction contained 5 bases not matched to a gene. Germline-derived CDR1 and CDR2 are MNHEY and SMNVEV (reference sequence). CDR3 length equals 13 residues. CDR3 residues: CASSPDRSTEAFF. The CDR3 bases are TGTGCCAGCAGTCCGGACAGGAGTACTGAAGCTTTCTTT.

The J gene is TRBJ2-7, the V gene TRBV6-6; 7 nucleotides align to TRBD2. After removal of 7 bases from V and 3 bases from J, the junction contained 6 bases not matched to a gene. Germline V CDR1 and CDR2: MNHNY, SVGAGI (reference sequence). This CDR3 is 13 amino acids long. The CDR3 is CASTPTSFYEQYF. CDR3 DNA: TGTGCCAGCACGCCGACTAGCTTCTACGAGCAGTACTTC.

V gene TRBV15 combines with J gene TRBJ2-7; no clear D. Per germline, CDR1 LNHNV and CDR2 YYDKDF (reference sequence). This CDR3 is 13 amino acids long. V dropped 5 bases and J dropped 0 bases, with 8 bases sitting between them. The CDR3 coding sequence is TGTGCCACCAGCGGACCGGTCTCCTACGAGCAGTACTTC. Amino acid sequence: CATSGPVSYEQYF.

The chain is built from TRBV6-2 or TRBV6-3 and TRBJ1-6, with D unresolved. CDR1 is MNHEY and CDR2 is SVGEGT in the germline V gene. The V end lost 2 bases, the J end lost 10 bases, and 6 bases lay between the germline ends. The CDR3 totals 12 residues. The CDR3 nucleotides read TGTGCCAGCAGTTACCGGGAGTCACCCCTCCACTTT. It yields the protein CASSYRESPLHF.

V usage is TRBV15 and J usage is TRBJ2-2; D not resolved. The V end lost 8 bases, the J end lost 3 bases, and 4 bases lay between the germline ends. There are 11 residues in the CDR3. Germline CDR1 and CDR2: LNHNV and YYDKDF (reference sequence). The CDR3 region has the DNA TGTGCCACCGGGCACACCGGGGAGCTGTTTTTT. The encoded protein is CATGHTGELFF.

This chain connects TRBV24-1 to TRBJ1-3, with 7 positions matching TRBD1. The V gene's germline CDR1 is KGHDR and CDR2 SFDVKD. The CDR3 has 15 residues. V was clipped by 4 bases and J by 3 bases; unmatched bases: 5. The DNA of the CDR3 is TGTGCCACCAGTGACTCCACAGGGGATGGAAACACCATATATTTT. Amino acids: CATSDSTGDGNTIYF.

The chain has TRBV9 and TRBJ2-2; possibly TRBD1 or TRBD2 for D (5 bases each). Germline V lookup: CDR1 SGDLS, CDR2 YYNGEE. This CDR3 comprises 14 residues. The V end lost 3 bases, the J end lost 4 bases, and 10 bases lay between the germline ends. DNA for the CDR3: TGTGCCAGCAGCGAGCGGACACTCACCGGGGAGCTGTTTTTT. Protein: CASSERTLTGELFF.

The gene calls are TRBV3-1 (or the pseudogene TRBV3-2) and TRBJ2-1; D is possibly TRBD2 (5 bases). Per germline, CDR1 LGHDT and CDR2 YNNKEL (reference sequence). Trimming stripped 0 bases from V and 3 bases from J, with 15 bases between. CDR3 length equals 17 residues. Here the CDR3 reads CASSQEAYGILYNEQFF. CDR3 sequence (DNA): TGTGCCAGCAGCCAAGAGGCTTACGGGATCCTCTACAATGAGCAGTTCTTC.

Comment on this clone: One end of the junction fails to match germline, which may point to a read error. The chain recombines TRBV6-2 or TRBV6-3 with TRBJ2-1; 7 positions match TRBD2. Germline assignment: CDR1 MNHEY and CDR2 SVGEGT. CDR3 size: 14 residues. The CDR3 DNA reads TGTGCCAGCAGCCCCTTCCGGGAGGAGAATGGGCAGTTCTTC. It translates to CASSPFREENGQFF.

The chain links TRBV24-1 to TRBJ2-2; 7 nucleotides align to TRBD2. The length of the CDR3 is 15 residues. Germline CDR1 and CDR2: KGHDR and SFDVKD. Germline trimming cut 6 bases from V and 5 bases from J; bases unmatched to any gene: 8. CDR3 nucleotides: TGTGCCACCAGTAAGGCGGGAGTTGGGACCGGGGAGCTGTTTTTT. Residues: CATSKAGVGTGELFF.

The chain uses TRBV13 and TRBJ2-5; the D gene is possibly TRBD1 (5 bases). This CDR3 is 15 amino acids long. Trimming cost V 5 bases and J 0 bases, with 13 bases left between them. CDR1 and CDR2 (germline): PRHDT, FYEKMQ (reference sequence). The CDR3 loop is CASSESTEYQETQYF. CDR3 in DNA: TGTGCCAGCAGCGAATCGACAGAGTACCAAGAGACCCAGTACTTC.

The chain couples TRBV2 to TRBJ2-1; D may be TRBD1 (5 bases). The CDR3 loop spans 13 amino acids. V was cut by 8 bases and J by 2 bases, with 10 bases left in between. Germline V lookup: CDR1 SNHLY, CDR2 FYNNEI. CDR3 in amino acids: CASSRGTYNEQFF. CDR3 DNA sequence: TGTGCCAGCTCAAGGGGAACCTACAATGAGCAGTTCTTC.

This chain links TRBV9 with TRBJ1-2, with D possibly being TRBD1 (6 bases). There are 15 residues in the CDR3. Between the trimmed V and J ends, which lost 4 bases and 0 bases, there was a span of 13 bases. Germline-derived CDR1 and CDR2 are SGDLS and YYNGEE. The CDR3 nucleotides read TGTGCCAGCAGCCCTGGACAGACCTCTAACTATGGCTACACCTTC. It codes for CASSPGQTSNYGYTF. Variable domain in full (rest from reference TRBV9 and TRBJ1-2): DSGVTQTPKHLITATGQRVTLRCSPRSGDLSVYWYQQSLDQGLQFLIQYYNGEERAKGNILERFSAQQFPDLHSELNLSSLELGDSALYFCASSPGQTSNYGYTFGSGTRLTVV.

V usage is TRBV4-3 and J usage is TRBJ2-7; weak D call: TRBD2 (7 bases). This CDR3 has 14 residues. Germline CDR1 LGHNA, CDR2 YSLEER. V lost 0 bases, J lost 6 bases, and 12 bases lay in between. CDR3 bases: TGCGCCAGCAGCCAAGAACAGGGAGGGAGCGAGCAGTACTTC. As protein: CASSQEQGGSEQYF.

Comments on this clone: Within the sample, other DNA sequences also encode this same CDR3. This chain's CDR3 is CASSLYSGNSYNEQFF. The CDR3, as DNA: TGTGCCAGCAGCTTGTATTCGGGGAACTCCTACAATGAGCAGTTCTTC. The chain joins TRBV5-6 to TRBJ2-1; perhaps TRBD2 as D (5 bases). Trimming took 1 base from V and 0 from J, leaving 11 bases between them. CDR3 length: 16 residues. Germline V gene lookup returns CDR1 SGHDT and CDR2 YYEEEE.

V is TRBV6-5 and J is TRBJ2-7; 7 positions agree with TRBD1. This CDR3 spans 15 amino acids. The J segment lost 3 bases and the V segment lost 0 bases, leaving 5 bases of the junction unmatched. Germline CDR1 is MNHEY and CDR2 is SVGAGI. The CDR3: CASSYSGTDSYEQYF. The CDR3, as DNA: TGTGCCAGCAGTTACTCCGGGACAGACAGCTACGAGCAGTACTTC.

This clone was detected only a few times. The chain uses TRBV2 and TRBJ1-5; 7 bases fit TRBD1. In germline, CDR1 is SNHLY, CDR2 FYNNEI. J was trimmed by 0 bases and V by 8 bases; bases with no gene match: 4. The CDR3 spans 14 residues. DNA for the CDR3: TGTGCCAGCCGGGACAGCAATAGCAATCAGCCCCAGCATTTT. Protein product: CASRDSNSNQPQHF.

This sequence joins TRBV30 and TRBJ2-5; D perhaps matches TRBD2 (6 bases). Trimming shortened V by 4 bases and J by 4 bases, and 19 bases separated the two germline ends. The CDR3 is 15 amino acids. Germline V gene sequence: CDR1 GTSNPN, CDR2 SVGIG (reference sequence). The CDR3: CAWTPTMGGGETQYF. Written as DNA, the CDR3 is TGTGCCTGGACCCCTACGATGGGGGGAGGAGAGACCCAGTACTTC.

This chain connects TRBV7-9 to TRBJ1-1, with D tentatively TRBD1 (6 bases). The CDR3 consists of 11 residues. With 4 bases removed from V and 8 bases from J, the gap between germline ends came to 8 bases. Germline V gene data show CDR1 as SEHNR and CDR2 as FQNEAQ (reference sequence). CDR3 in amino acids: CASSWGGEAFF. CDR3 coding DNA: TGTGCCAGCAGCTGGGGGGGCGAAGCTTTCTTT.

The chain has TRBV11-2 and TRBJ1-4, with 7 bases fitting TRBD1. V was clipped by 5 bases and J by 5 bases; unmatched bases: 8. CDR3 size: 15 residues. In germline, CDR1 is SGHAT, CDR2 FQNNGV. The CDR3 sequence: CASSRSRGKNEKLFF. CDR3 sequence (DNA): TGTGCCAGCAGCCGCAGCAGGGGGAAGAATGAAAAACTGTTTTTT.